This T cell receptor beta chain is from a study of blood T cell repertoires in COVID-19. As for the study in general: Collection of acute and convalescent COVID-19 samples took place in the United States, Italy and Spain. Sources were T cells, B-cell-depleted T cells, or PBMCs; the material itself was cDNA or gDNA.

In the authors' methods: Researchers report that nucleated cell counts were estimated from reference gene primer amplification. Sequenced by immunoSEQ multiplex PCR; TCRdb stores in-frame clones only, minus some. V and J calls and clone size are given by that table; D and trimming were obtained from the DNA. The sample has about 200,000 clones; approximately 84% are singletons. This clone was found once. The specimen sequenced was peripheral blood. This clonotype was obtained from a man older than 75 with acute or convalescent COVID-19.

DNA for the CDR3: TGTGCCAGCAGTTACTCGTCAGGGGACCGTCAGCCCCAGCATTTT. This translates into CASSYSSGDRQPQHF. V gene TRBV6-5 combines with J gene TRBJ1-5, with D possibly TRBD1 on 6 matching bases. Trimming took off 0 bases at V and 6 bases at J, with 12 bases between the two ends. CDR1 is MNHEY and CDR2 is SVGAGI in the germline V gene. The CDR3 consists of 15 residues.